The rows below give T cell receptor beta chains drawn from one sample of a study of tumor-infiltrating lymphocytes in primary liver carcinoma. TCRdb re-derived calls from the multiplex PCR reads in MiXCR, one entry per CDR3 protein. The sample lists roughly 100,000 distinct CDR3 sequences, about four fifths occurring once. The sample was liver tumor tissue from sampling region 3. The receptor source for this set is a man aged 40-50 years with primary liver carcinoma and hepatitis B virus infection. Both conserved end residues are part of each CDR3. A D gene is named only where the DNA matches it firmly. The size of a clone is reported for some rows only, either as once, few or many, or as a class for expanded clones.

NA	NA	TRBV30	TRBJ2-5	CVLNTGGAETQYF	TGTGTCTTAAATACAGGGGGGGCAGAGACCCAGTACTTC
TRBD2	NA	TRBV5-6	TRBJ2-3	CASSSGTSGTATQYF	TGTGCCAGCAGCTCCGGGACTAGCGGAACAGCTACGCAATATTTT
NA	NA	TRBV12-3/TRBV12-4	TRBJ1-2	CTNSTAGGRRGYTF	TGTACCAACAGTACCGCCGGAGGGAGGCGTGGCTACACCTTC
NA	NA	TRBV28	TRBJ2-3	CASVSYLDSDAHYF	TGTGCCAGCGTATCGTACCTTGATTCTGATGCGCACTATTTT
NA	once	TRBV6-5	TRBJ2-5	CASSYSSSGGTQETKYF	TGTGCCAGCAGTTACTCGAGTAGTGGCGGGACCCAAGAAACCAAGTACTTC
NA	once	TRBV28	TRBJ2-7	CTSNSSSNYEQYF	TGTACCAGCAATTCGTCATCAAACTACGAGCAGTACTTC
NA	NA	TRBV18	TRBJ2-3	CVSSSIALDTQYF	TGTGTCAGCTCATCCATAGCGTTGGATACGCAGTATTTT
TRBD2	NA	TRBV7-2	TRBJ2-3	CTSSLRPAGNTQYF	TGTACCAGCAGCTTGAGACCAGCGGGAAATACGCAGTATTTT
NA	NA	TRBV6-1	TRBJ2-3	CASISVLDGTQYF	TGTGCCAGCATTAGCGTCCTTGACGGGACCCAGTATTTT
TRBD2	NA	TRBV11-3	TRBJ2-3	CVSSGSPAGGVDTQYF	TGTGTCAGTAGCGGCAGCCCGGCGGGAGGGGTGGATACGCAGTACTTT
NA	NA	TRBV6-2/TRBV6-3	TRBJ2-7	CVSAGAGAYEQYF	TGTGTCAGTGCCGGGGCAGGAGCTTACGAGCAGTACTTC
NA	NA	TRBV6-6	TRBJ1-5	CASQRTDFSNQPLHF	TGTGCCAGCCAAAGGACGGACTTTAGCAATCAGCCCCTGCACTTT
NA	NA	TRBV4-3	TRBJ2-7	CASSHSGTRGYDQYF	TGCGCCAGCAGCCACTCCGGGACAAGGGGCTACGACCAGTACTTC
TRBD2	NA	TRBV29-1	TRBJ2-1	CIVGLTGGLYNEQFF	TGCATCGTTGGACTAACGGGAGGGCTCTACAATGAGCAGTTCTTC
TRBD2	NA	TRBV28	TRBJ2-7	CTSSPRTSGLSYEQYF	TGTACCAGCAGCCCAAGGACTAGCGGGCTATCCTACGAGCAGTACTTC
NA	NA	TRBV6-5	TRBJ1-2	CAGSPRGRGNYGYTF	TGTGCCGGCAGCCCCCGGGGCAGGGGAAACTATGGCTACACCTTC
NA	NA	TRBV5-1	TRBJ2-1	CASSLVGEPFNEHFF	TGCGCCAGCAGCTTGGTTGGGGAGCCCTTCAATGAGCACTTCTTC
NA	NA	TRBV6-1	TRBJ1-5	CASSETRENAPRHF	TGTGCCAGCAGTGAGACGAGGGAAAATGCGCCCCGGCATTTT
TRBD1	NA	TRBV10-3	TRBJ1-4	CASRGVAGGENEKLFF	TGTGCCAGTCGAGGCGTCGCAGGGGGTGAGAATGAAAAACTGTTTTTT
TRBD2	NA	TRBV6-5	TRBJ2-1	CASSLLAGIYNEQFF	TGTGCCAGCAGCTTACTAGCGGGGATATACAATGAACAGTTCTTC
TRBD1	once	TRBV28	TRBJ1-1	CTSLVGTEHTEAFF	TGTACCAGTCTCGTCGGGACAGAACACACTGAAGCTTTCTTT
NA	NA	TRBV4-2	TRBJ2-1	CASIQVASGSNERFF	NA
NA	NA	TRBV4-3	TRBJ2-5	CGSRQDLIGGGSQETQYF	TGCGGCAGCAGGCAAGACCTGATTGGCGGGGGCTCGCAAGAGACCCAGTACTTC
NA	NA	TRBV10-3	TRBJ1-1	CAIRERSQGLNTEAFF	TGTGCCATCAGGGAGAGGTCGCAGGGGTTGAACACCGAAGCTTTCTTT
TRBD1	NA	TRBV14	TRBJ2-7	CANSRTGTYELYF	TGTGCCAACAGCCGGACAGGAACCTACGAGCTGTACTTC
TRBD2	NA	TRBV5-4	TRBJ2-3	CASSAPGTSPGGVTQYF	TGTGCCAGCAGCGCCCCCGGGACTAGTCCTGGGGGGGTTACGCAGTATTTT
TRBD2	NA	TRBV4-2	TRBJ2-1	CASSQASGVFYNEQFF	TGTGCCAGTAGCCAAGCTAGCGGAGTCTTCTACAATGAGCAGTTCTTC
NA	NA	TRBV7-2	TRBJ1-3	CASSLGTPNTGNTIYF	TGTGCCAGCAGCTTAGGGACCCCTAACACAGGAAACACCATATATTTT
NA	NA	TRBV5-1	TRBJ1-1	CASSFGGTWITEAFF	TGCGCCAGTAGCTTTGGGGGAACATGGATAACTGAAGCTTTCTTT
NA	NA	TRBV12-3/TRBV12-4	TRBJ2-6	CASTISGTNVLTF	TGTGCCAGCACCATCTCTGGAACCAACGTCCTGACTTTC
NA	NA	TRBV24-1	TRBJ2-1	CATGWDDEQFF	TGTGCCACGGGCTGGGATGATGAGCAGTTCTTC